This T cell receptor beta chain was captured in a study of breast tumors, draining lymph nodes, adjacent tissues. Study-level findings and limits: Tumor TCR diversity was below lymph nodes but above nontumor tissue.

Turning to this clonotype: Its antigen is not identified.

The lymph nodes were axillary draining lymph nodes from breast cancer patients. Germline V CDR1 and CDR2: SGHTA, FQGNSA. This CDR3 spans 15 amino acids. Trimming took 5 bases from V and 3 from J, leaving 17 bases between them. TCRdb fed the multiplex PCR reads into MiXCR, producing one record per CDR3 protein. The sample contains some 110,000 distinct CDR3 sequences, 30% of which appear only once. The J gene is TRBJ2-7, the V gene TRBV7-2; D may match TRBD1 or TRBD2 (7 bases each). The TCR sequence derives from a female donor with breast cancer. Some clones in this sample may be carry-over from other donors' samples. Material: axillary lymph node tissue. CDR3 coding DNA: TGTGCCAGCAGCCTAAGCGGGACAGCCAACTACGAGCAGTACTTC. It codes for CASSLSGTANYEQYF.